The clone carrying this T cell receptor beta chain showed up just a few times. Its specificity is unknown. The data were taken from a study of T cell clonotyping in hematopoietic cell transplantation. Findings and limits, study-wide: After transplant, recipient diversity fell while pathologically expanded clonotypes grew through day 180. At the given depth, recipient repertoires were over 97% de novo clonotypes.

Clones were read by immunoSEQ multiplex PCR, and TCRdb kept only the in-frame ones, dropping some. In the table there are about 16,000 clones, more than 60% of which are singletons. The TCR was taken from a male patient aged 50 or older who had an allogeneic stem cell transplant from an unrelated donor, so T cells may come from the graft donor. Some clones in this sample may be carry-over from other donors' samples. Sequenced here: PBMCs, sampled 30 days after allogeneic stem cell transplant.

In nucleotides, the CDR3 is TGTGCCTGGAGTGGGACACTTCACACCATATATTTT. Amino acids: CAWSGTLHTIYF. This chain links TRBV30 with TRBJ1-3, with D possibly matching TRBD1 (5 bases). The CDR3 sequence is 12 residues long. Germline-derived CDR1 and CDR2 are GTSNPN and SVGIG (reference sequence). V gave up 1 base and J gave up 8 bases, with 9 bases separating them.